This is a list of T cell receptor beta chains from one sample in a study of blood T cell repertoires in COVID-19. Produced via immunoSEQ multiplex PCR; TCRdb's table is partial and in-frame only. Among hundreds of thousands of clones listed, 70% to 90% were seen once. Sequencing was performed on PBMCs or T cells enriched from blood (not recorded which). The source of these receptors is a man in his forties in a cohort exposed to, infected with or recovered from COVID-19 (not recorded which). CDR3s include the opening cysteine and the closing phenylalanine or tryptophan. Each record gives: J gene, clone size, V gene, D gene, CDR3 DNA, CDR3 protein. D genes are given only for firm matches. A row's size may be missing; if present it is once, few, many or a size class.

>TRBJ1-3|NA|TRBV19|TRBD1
TGTGCCAGTAGTATCACCGGGACAGGATACTCTGGAAACACCATATATTTT
CASSITGTGYSGNTIYF
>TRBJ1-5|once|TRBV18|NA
TGTGCCAGCTCAGCTATAATTAGCAATCAGCCCCAGCATTTT
CASSAIISNQPQHF
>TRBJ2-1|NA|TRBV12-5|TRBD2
TGTGCTAGTGGTTTGAGCGGGAGGAGCAATGAGCAGTTCTTC
CASGLSGRSNEQFF
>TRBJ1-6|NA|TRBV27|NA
TGTGCCAGCAGTTTCCGGCAGGGGACCTATAATTCACCCCTCCACTTT
CASSFRQGTYNSPLHF
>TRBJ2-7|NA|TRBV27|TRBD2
TGTGCCAGCAGTCGGCCGACTAGCGGGAGGGCAGGCGAGCAGTACTTC
CASSRPTSGRAGEQYF
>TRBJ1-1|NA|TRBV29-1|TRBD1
TGCAGCGTCTCCGGACAGGGAAACACTGAAGCTTTCTTT
CSVSGQGNTEAFF
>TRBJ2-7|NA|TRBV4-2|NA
TGTGCCAGCAGCCTGGACAGAGTAGGCTACGAGCAGTACTTC
CASSLDRVGYEQYF
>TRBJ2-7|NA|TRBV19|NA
TGTGCCAGTAGTAGGAGCGGCTCCTACGAGCAGTACTTC
CASSRSGSYEQYF
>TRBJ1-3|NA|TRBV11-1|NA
TGTGCCAGCAGCCCGATCGGGAGCGGAAACACCATATATTTT
CASSPIGSGNTIYF
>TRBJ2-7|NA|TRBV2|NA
TGTGCCAGCAGGGCCGACAGCGTACCGACCTACGAGCAGTACTTC
CASRADSVPTYEQYF
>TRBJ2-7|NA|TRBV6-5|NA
TGTGCCAGCAGCGCGGACACCCGAAGCTCCTACGAGCAGTACTTC
CASSADTRSSYEQYF
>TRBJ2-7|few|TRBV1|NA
TGCACCAGCAGCTTCCGGGACAGGGGACTTAGCTACGAGCAGTACTTC
CTSSFRDRGLSYEQYF
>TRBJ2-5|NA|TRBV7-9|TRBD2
TGTGCCAGCAGCGTGACTAGCGCGCAAGAGACCCAGTACTTC
CASSVTSAQETQYF
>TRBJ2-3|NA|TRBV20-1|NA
TGCAGTGCTAGTGTTTATTCGGGCACAGATACGCAGTATTTT
CSASVYSGTDTQYF
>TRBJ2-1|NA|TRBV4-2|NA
TGTGCCAGCAGCCTTCACCTCGGCAATGAGCAGTTCTTC
CASSLHLGNEQFF
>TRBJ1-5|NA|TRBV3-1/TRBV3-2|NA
TGTGCCAGCAGCCAAGGTATCGACAGACTCGGTCAGCCCCAGCATTTT
CASSQGIDRLGQPQHF
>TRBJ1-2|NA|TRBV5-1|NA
TGCGCCAGCAGCTTGGAAGGCAGGGAGGCCAGTGGCTACACCTTC
CASSLEGREASGYTF
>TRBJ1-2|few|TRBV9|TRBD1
TGTGCCAGCAGCAGACAGGGGGCTCTTTCATTTGGCTACACCTTC
CASSRQGALSFGYTF
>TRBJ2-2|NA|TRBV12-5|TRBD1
TGTGCTAGTGGTTCGGGACAGGGGAACACCGGGGAGCTGTTTTTT
CASGSGQGNTGELFF
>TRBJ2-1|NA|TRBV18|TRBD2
TGTGCCAGCTCCCCCTCGGAGCTAGCGGGAGGAAATGAGCAGTTCTTC
CASSPSELAGGNEQFF
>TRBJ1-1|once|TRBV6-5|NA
TGTGCCAGCAGTTACTCGATTGGCGGATTGAACACTGAAGCTTTCTTT
CASSYSIGGLNTEAFF
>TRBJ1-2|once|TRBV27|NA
TGTGCCAGCAGTTCGCGGCTTAAGTTTGGCTACACCTTC
CASSSRLKFGYTF
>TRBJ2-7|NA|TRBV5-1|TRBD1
TGCGCCACCAGTCCACGACAGGGGGCGGCCTACGAGCAGTACTTC
CATSPRQGAAYEQYF
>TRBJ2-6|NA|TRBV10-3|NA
TGTGCCATCAGAGCAGGGGTTGGGGCCAACGTCCTGACTTTC
CAIRAGVGANVLTF
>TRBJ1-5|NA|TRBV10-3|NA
TGTGCCATCAGTGAGTCCCCAGGGTATCAGCCCCAGCATTTT
CAISESPGYQPQHF
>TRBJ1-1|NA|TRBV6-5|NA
TGTGCCAGCACGGGGTGGGAGAACACTGAAGCTTTCTTT
CASTGWENTEAFF
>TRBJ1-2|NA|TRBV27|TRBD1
TGTGCCAGCAGTGCGGACAGGGACTATGGCTACACCTTC
CASSADRDYGYTF
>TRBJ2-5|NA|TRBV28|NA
TGTGCCAGCAGTTCCCATCAGGGTATACAGACCCAGTACTTC
CASSSHQGIQTQYF
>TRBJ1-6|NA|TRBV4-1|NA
TGCGCCAGCAGCCCATTGCCGGGAGATTCACCCCTCCACTTT
CASSPLPGDSPLHF